These T cell receptor beta chains were read from a single sample in a study of shared clonotypes between healthy human individuals. Some clones are missing from TCRdb's copy, which holds only in-frame ones; the method was immunoSEQ multiplex PCR. The table has approximately 2,000,000 clones, 90% to 95% seen once. Sequencing was carried out using naive CD8+ T cells from PBMCs. The receptor set was obtained from a man aged 18 to 35 in good health. Some clones in this sample may be carry-over from other donors' samples. Each CDR3 is given with its conserved first and last residue. Fields, in order: D gene, J gene, V gene, clone size, CDR3 DNA, CDR3 protein. A D gene is named only where the DNA matches it firmly. Size is stated for part of the rows, as once, few or many counts, or as a class when the clone is expanded.

d_gene: .
j_gene: TRBJ2-7
v_gene: TRBV7-3
abundance: .
CDR3nt: TGTGCCAGCAGCTTTGGGGTGGGGACGGAAGAGCAGTACTTC
CDR3aa: CASSFGVGTEEQYF

d_gene: .
j_gene: TRBJ2-3
v_gene: TRBV18
abundance: .
CDR3nt: TGTGCCAGCTCCGTTCCAGATACGCAGTATTTT
CDR3aa: CASSVPDTQYF

d_gene: .
j_gene: TRBJ2-6
v_gene: TRBV10-3
abundance: .
CDR3nt: TGTGCCATCAGTGATGATGGGAGGATCTCTGGGGCCAACGTCCTGACTTTC
CDR3aa: CAISDDGRISGANVLTF

d_gene: .
j_gene: TRBJ2-7
v_gene: TRBV27
abundance: .
CDR3nt: TGTGCCAGCAGTTCACTACAGGGATACGAGCAGTACTTC
CDR3aa: CASSSLQGYEQYF

d_gene: TRBD2
j_gene: TRBJ2-7
v_gene: TRBV5-6
abundance: once
CDR3nt: TGTGCCAGCAGCTTAGGCGGGAGTAGCTACGAGCAGTACTTC
CDR3aa: CASSLGGSSYEQYF

d_gene: TRBD1
j_gene: TRBJ1-4
v_gene: TRBV9
abundance: .
CDR3nt: TGTGCCAGCAGCGGGGGACAGGGGAAAGGGGCTAATGAAAAACTGTTTTTT
CDR3aa: CASSGGQGKGANEKLFF

d_gene: .
j_gene: TRBJ2-7
v_gene: TRBV27
abundance: few
CDR3nt: TGTGCCAGCAGTTCCGCGGGGTCCTACGAGCAGTACTTC
CDR3aa: CASSSAGSYEQYF

d_gene: .
j_gene: TRBJ1-5
v_gene: TRBV29-1
abundance: .
CDR3nt: TGCAGCGTTGTACTAAGGCGGGGAAATCAGCCCCAGCATTTT
CDR3aa: CSVVLRRGNQPQHF

d_gene: .
j_gene: TRBJ2-3
v_gene: TRBV9
abundance: once
CDR3nt: TGTGCCAGCCGGAGGGACCCTCTATTGGGTAGCGCAGATACGCAGTATTTT
CDR3aa: CASRRDPLLGSADTQYF

d_gene: TRBD2
j_gene: TRBJ2-7
v_gene: TRBV28
abundance: .
CDR3nt: TGTGCCAGCAGCCCCACGACGGGACTAGCTATCTCTCACTACGAGCAGTACTTC
CDR3aa: CASSPTTGLAISHYEQYF

d_gene: TRBD1
j_gene: TRBJ2-7
v_gene: TRBV5-4
abundance: .
CDR3nt: TGTGCCAGCAGCTACGGGACAGGGAGCTACGAGCAGTACTTC
CDR3aa: CASSYGTGSYEQYF

d_gene: TRBD2
j_gene: TRBJ2-1
v_gene: TRBV27
abundance: .
CDR3nt: TGTGCCAGCAGTGGACTAGCGGGAGGGCGTGGTGACGTGAATGAGCAGTTCTTC
CDR3aa: CASSGLAGGRGDVNEQFF

d_gene: TRBD1
j_gene: TRBJ2-5
v_gene: TRBV7-9
abundance: .
CDR3nt: TGTGCCAGCAGCATGAGGACAGGTTTGCAAGAGACCCAGTACTTC
CDR3aa: CASSMRTGLQETQYF

d_gene: .
j_gene: TRBJ1-1
v_gene: TRBV9
abundance: once
CDR3nt: TGTGCCAGCAGCCCCTCCGGGACGACGAACACTGAAGCTTTCTTT
CDR3aa: CASSPSGTTNTEAFF

d_gene: .
j_gene: TRBJ2-2
v_gene: TRBV29-1
abundance: once
CDR3nt: TGCAGCGTTGATGCTTTCGGGGAGCTGTTTTTT
CDR3aa: CSVDAFGELFF

d_gene: .
j_gene: TRBJ2-5
v_gene: TRBV5-1
abundance: .
CDR3nt: TGCGCCAGCAGCTTCCTATACACCGGACGGATAAGGGACATGGAGACCCAGTACTTC
CDR3aa: CASSFLYTGRIRDMETQYF

d_gene: .
j_gene: TRBJ2-7
v_gene: TRBV27
abundance: once
CDR3nt: TGTGCCAGCAGCGTACGGGGGGCTACCTACGAGCAGTACTTC
CDR3aa: CASSVRGATYEQYF

d_gene: .
j_gene: TRBJ1-5
v_gene: TRBV27
abundance: .
CDR3nt: TGTGCCAGCAGTCCCAACAGAGACGGTAATCAGCCCCAGCATTTT
CDR3aa: CASSPNRDGNQPQHF

d_gene: .
j_gene: TRBJ1-1
v_gene: TRBV6-5
abundance: .
CDR3nt: TGTGCCAGCAGTTACCGGATGAACACTGAAGCTTTCTTT
CDR3aa: CASSYRMNTEAFF

d_gene: .
j_gene: TRBJ1-1
v_gene: TRBV6-1
abundance: .
CDR3nt: TGTGCCAGCAGATGGACACTGGCCACTGAAGCTTTCTTT
CDR3aa: CASRWTLATEAFF

d_gene: .
j_gene: TRBJ2-3
v_gene: TRBV9
abundance: .
CDR3nt: TGTGCCAGCAGCGATAGAAGCACAGATACGCAGTATTTT
CDR3aa: CASSDRSTDTQYF

d_gene: TRBD2
j_gene: TRBJ2-3
v_gene: TRBV19
abundance: .
CDR3nt: TGTGCCAGTAGCCCGAGAGGAGGGTTTAGCGGGAATATGATAATGGAGGCGCAGTATTTT
CDR3aa: CASSPRGGFSGNMIMEAQYF

d_gene: .
j_gene: TRBJ2-1
v_gene: TRBV25-1
abundance: .
CDR3nt: TGTGCCAGCAGTGAATGGGGTAGGGTAGCGGACTACAACAATGAGCAGTTCTTC
CDR3aa: CASSEWGRVADYNNEQFF

d_gene: TRBD1
j_gene: TRBJ2-3
v_gene: TRBV28
abundance: .
CDR3nt: TGTGCCAGCAGTTATGGGACAGGGGCCCTCACAGATACGCAGTATTTT
CDR3aa: CASSYGTGALTDTQYF

d_gene: .
j_gene: TRBJ2-7
v_gene: TRBV5-5
abundance: .
CDR3nt: TGTGCCAGCAGCCCGTCGGGACCCCGATACGAGCAGTACTTC
CDR3aa: CASSPSGPRYEQYF

d_gene: TRBD1
j_gene: TRBJ1-2
v_gene: TRBV27
abundance: .
CDR3nt: TGTGCCAGCAGTTGGGACAGGGGCGCCTATGGCTACACCTTC
CDR3aa: CASSWDRGAYGYTF

d_gene: .
j_gene: TRBJ2-3
v_gene: TRBV27
abundance: .
CDR3nt: TGTGCCAGCATCCCCTCAAGAGTAAGGGCCCCAGATACGCAGTATTTT
CDR3aa: CASIPSRVRAPDTQYF

d_gene: .
j_gene: TRBJ1-2
v_gene: TRBV27
abundance: .
CDR3nt: TGTGCCAGCAGTTTTCTTGGGGCTAACTATGGCTACACCTTC
CDR3aa: CASSFLGANYGYTF

d_gene: .
j_gene: TRBJ1-1
v_gene: TRBV9
abundance: .
CDR3nt: TGTGCCAGCAGCCCGACGGGGGGCTGGGGAAACACTGAAGCTTTCTTT
CDR3aa: CASSPTGGWGNTEAFF

d_gene: .
j_gene: TRBJ1-2
v_gene: TRBV9
abundance: .
CDR3nt: TGTGCCAGCAGCGCGCGCCCCGTGGGGGGCGAACATGGCTACACCTTC
CDR3aa: CASSARPVGGEHGYTF

d_gene: .
j_gene: TRBJ1-5
v_gene: TRBV7-9
abundance: .
CDR3nt: TGTGCCAGCAGCTTAGCGGGGTCCAGGACGGGAAATCAGCCCCAGCATTTT
CDR3aa: CASSLAGSRTGNQPQHF

d_gene: .
j_gene: TRBJ1-3
v_gene: TRBV27
abundance: .
CDR3nt: TGTGCCAGCAGTTTAAGCGCCTCTGGAAACACCATATATTTT
CDR3aa: CASSLSASGNTIYF

d_gene: .
j_gene: TRBJ2-1
v_gene: TRBV4-1
abundance: .
CDR3nt: TGCGCCAGCAGCCAATGGGACCCAACGCCCGATGAGCAGTTCTTC
CDR3aa: CASSQWDPTPDEQFF

d_gene: .
j_gene: TRBJ2-5
v_gene: TRBV9
abundance: once
CDR3nt: TGTGCCAGCAGCCCCCGAGGGCGCCTCTCTAGGGAGACCCAGTACTTC
CDR3aa: CASSPRGRLSRETQYF

d_gene: .
j_gene: TRBJ2-7
v_gene: TRBV12-1
abundance: .
CDR3nt: TGTGCCAGCAGCTTTGCGTCCAGGGAGTTAGAACACGAGCAGTACTTC
CDR3aa: CASSFASRELEHEQYF

d_gene: .
j_gene: TRBJ2-7
v_gene: TRBV7-9
abundance: few
CDR3nt: TGTGCCAGCAGCTCAATCGATCTCGAGCAGTACTTC
CDR3aa: CASSSIDLEQYF

d_gene: .
j_gene: TRBJ2-7
v_gene: TRBV28
abundance: .
CDR3nt: TGTGCCAGCAGTTCCCAGCGGACCAGCTCCTACGAGCAGTACTTC
CDR3aa: CASSSQRTSSYEQYF

d_gene: .
j_gene: TRBJ1-4
v_gene: TRBV6-5
abundance: .
CDR3nt: TGTGCCAGCAAAGCCGAGGGCACTAATGAAAAACTGTTTTTT
CDR3aa: CASKAEGTNEKLFF

d_gene: .
j_gene: TRBJ2-3
v_gene: TRBV6-4
abundance: .
CDR3nt: TGTGCCAGCAGTGGTTGGCGGAGTCCGCAGTATTTT
CDR3aa: CASSGWRSPQYF

d_gene: .
j_gene: TRBJ2-5
v_gene: TRBV7-9
abundance: .
CDR3nt: TGTGCCAGCAGCCTCCGACAGACACAAGAGACCCAGTACTTC
CDR3aa: CASSLRQTQETQYF

d_gene: .
j_gene: TRBJ1-1
v_gene: TRBV11-1
abundance: .
CDR3nt: TGTGCCAGCAGCCCCGAGGGGGTGGTTGGCACTGAAGCTTTCTTT
CDR3aa: CASSPEGVVGTEAFF

d_gene: .
j_gene: TRBJ1-1
v_gene: TRBV27
abundance: .
CDR3nt: TGTGCCAGCAGTTTAATCTACGGGGGGGACACTGAAGCTTTCTTT
CDR3aa: CASSLIYGGDTEAFF